This T cell receptor (beta chain) was identified in a study of OX40 agonist ivuxolimab in advanced cancers. For the wider study: Ivuxolimab was a fully human IgG2 agonistic monoclonal antibody targeting the costimulatory receptor OX40 (CD134). Intravenous ivuxolimab was administered to patients every 2 weeks at six dose levels: 0.01, 0.1, 0.3, 1.5, 3 and 10 mg/kg. Of the 50 or so patients in dose escalation, around 19 had hepatocellular carcinoma, about 15 had melanoma, 9 had renal cell carcinoma and 9 had head and neck cancer. In the dose-escalation cohort, 70% to 85% of patients were male, and the mean age was 60 years with a range of roughly 20 to 80. Patients were allowed to have had prior anti-PD-1, anti-PD-L1 or anti-CTLA-4 therapy, and roughly 40% of the dose-escalation patients had been treated with checkpoint inhibitors. Three dose-escalation patients achieved partial responses, one with hepatocellular carcinoma and two with cutaneous melanoma. The purpose of peripheral TCRbeta sequencing was to test whether ivuxolimab changed TCR sequence diversity and led to clonal T-cell expansion. The paper covers the monotherapy dose-escalation part of the phase I ivuxolimab trial, which included N = 52 patients. The investigation overall reported the following: Clonal expansion of both CD4+ and CD8+ blood T cells was observed from baseline to week 6 at doses 0.1 to 3.0 mg/kg. Which antigens the clonally expanded peripheral T cells were specific for was not determined. In the 0.1-3.0 mg/kg groups, partial responders were among the patients with the lowest normalized peripheral clonal expansion, particularly in CD8+ T cells. After ivuxolimab, CD8+ T cells had more expanded clones than CD4+ T cells on average. Low levels of normalized T-cell clonal expansion were also seen in some nonresponding patients.

The trial excluded patients who had a history of autoimmune disease or were on systemic immunosuppression. Peripheral blood for TCR sequencing was collected from all dose cohorts at baseline, on cycle 4 day 1, and on cycle 7 day 1. The samples were taken from a phase I, first-in-human, multicenter, open-label dose-escalation trial of ivuxolimab. Adults with locally advanced or metastatic melanoma, renal cell, hepatocellular, or head and neck squamous cell carcinoma were enrolled in the trial. Before TCR sequencing, CD4+ and CD8+ T cells were separately sorted from peripheral blood. Genomic DNA was extracted from sorted cells for sequencing of the TCRbeta CDR3 region. The immunoSEQ Assay was used for sequencing of TCRbeta CDR3 regions. This is the immuneACCESS table as TCRdb keeps it, with only in-frame sequences that have V and J called. A part of the clones is gone; compared with another copy, unresolved V genes explain less than half, and the rest is unexplained. The sample records about 48,000 clones, less than 85% of which are singletons. Of the sample, about 1.9% falls within the top ten clones.

Note on this clone: Its antigen has not been determined. No base qualities exist here, and no much larger clone lies one base off it.

From its cysteine to its phenylalanine, the CDR3 spans 14 amino acids. Only CDR3 DNA remains: 42 bases, in frame from the first base. The germline ends are 12 bases apart after V is trimmed by 0 bases and J by 6 bases. From the germline V gene, CDR1 is SGDLS and CDR2 is YYNGEE. The receptor was isolated from an adult with an advanced solid tumor such as melanoma, head and neck, liver or kidney cancer. The specimen comprised CD4+ or CD8+ T cells sorted from blood, sampled in a trial of the OX40 agonist ivuxolimab. The sequence joins TRBV9 to TRBJ1-1, with no D gene named confidently. The bases read TGTGCCAGCAGCGTAGTGGTAGGGAGAGCTGAAGCTTTCTTT. Translated, it reads CASSVVVGRAEAFF.